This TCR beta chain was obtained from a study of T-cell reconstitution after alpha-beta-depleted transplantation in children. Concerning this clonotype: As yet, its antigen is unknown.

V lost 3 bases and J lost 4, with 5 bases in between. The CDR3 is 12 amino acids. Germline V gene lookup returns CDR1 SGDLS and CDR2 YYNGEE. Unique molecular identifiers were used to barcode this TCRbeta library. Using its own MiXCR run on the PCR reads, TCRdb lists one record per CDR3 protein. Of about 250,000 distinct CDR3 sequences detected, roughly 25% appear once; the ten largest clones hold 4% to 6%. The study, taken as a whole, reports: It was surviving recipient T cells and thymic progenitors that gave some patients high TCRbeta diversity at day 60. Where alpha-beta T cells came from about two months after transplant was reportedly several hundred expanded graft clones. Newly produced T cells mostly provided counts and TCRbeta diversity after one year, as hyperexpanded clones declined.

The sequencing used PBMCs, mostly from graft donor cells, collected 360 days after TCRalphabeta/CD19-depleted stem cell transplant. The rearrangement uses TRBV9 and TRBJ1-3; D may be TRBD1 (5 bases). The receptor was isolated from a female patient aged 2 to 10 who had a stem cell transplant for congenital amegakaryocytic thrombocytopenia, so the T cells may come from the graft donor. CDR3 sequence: CASSGQGNTIYF. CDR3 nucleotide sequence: TGTGCCAGCAGCGGACAGGGAAACACCATATATTTT.